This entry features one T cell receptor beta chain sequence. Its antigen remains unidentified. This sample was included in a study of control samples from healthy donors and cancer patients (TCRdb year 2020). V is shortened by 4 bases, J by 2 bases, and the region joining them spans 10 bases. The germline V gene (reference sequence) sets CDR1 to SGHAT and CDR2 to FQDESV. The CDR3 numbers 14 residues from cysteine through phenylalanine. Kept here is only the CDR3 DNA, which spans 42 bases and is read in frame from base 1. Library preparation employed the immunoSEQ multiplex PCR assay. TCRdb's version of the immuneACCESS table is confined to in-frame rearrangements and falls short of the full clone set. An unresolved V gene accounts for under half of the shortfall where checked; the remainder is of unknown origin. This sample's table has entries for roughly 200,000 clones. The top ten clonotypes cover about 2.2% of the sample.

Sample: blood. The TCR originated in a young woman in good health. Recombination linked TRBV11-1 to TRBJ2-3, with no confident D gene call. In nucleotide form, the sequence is TGTGCCAGCAGCTCCGGACGCTACACAGATACGCAGTATTTT. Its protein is CASSSGRYTDTQYF.